Listed here are 16 T cell receptor beta chains from one sample, sequenced in a study of post-analysis software for immune sequencing data. Study outcomes and limitations: A few TRBV segments occurring more often in patients than controls included TRBV5-6, TRBV5-1 and TRBV20-1.

For these receptors, no antigen is known. The TCR beta cDNA libraries carried unique molecular identifiers. TCRdb reprocessed the PCR reads with MiXCR, giving one entry per CDR3 protein. The table records roughly 400,000 distinct CDR3 sequences, 39% of them present only once. The source material was blood. These receptors all come from a girl aged 2 to 9 with multiple sclerosis.

The chain uses TRBV5-1 and TRBJ2-1; D not resolved. Trimming took 2 bases from V and 1 from J, leaving 13 bases between them. Germline CDR1 is SGHRS and CDR2 is YFSETQ. The CDR3 consists of 16 residues. The CDR3: CASSLAQRTSYNEQFF. DNA for the CDR3: TGCGCCAGCAGCTTAGCCCAGCGCACGTCCTACAATGAGCAGTTCTTC.

This clonotype has just a few counts. The chain links TRBV24-1 to TRBJ1-2; D gene unclear. CDR3 length: 17 residues. Germline-derived CDR1 and CDR2 are KGHDR and SFDVKD. Trimming stripped 2 bases from V and 4 bases from J, with 19 bases between. CDR3 sequence: CATSDSPNGRPPYGYTF. The CDR3 coding sequence is TGTGCCACCAGTGATTCCCCAAACGGACGGCCTCCCTATGGCTACACCTTC.

For the CDR3, the DNA is TGTGCCAGCAGCTCGACAGGCTACCAAGAGACCCAGTACTTC. Its protein is CASSSTGYQETQYF. This chain uses TRBV5-5 with TRBJ2-5, with D tentatively TRBD1 (6 bases). Trimming took off 3 bases at V and 0 bases at J, with 9 bases between the two ends. Germline CDR1 SGHKS, CDR2 YYEKEE (reference sequence). The length of the CDR3 is 14 residues.

This clonotype was seen more than once but under ten times. This chain links TRBV5-1 with TRBJ2-7; D possibly uses TRBD1 or TRBD2 (6 bases each). The CDR3 has 16 residues. Trimming shortened V by 4 bases and J by 2 bases, and 19 bases separated the two germline ends. The germline V gene has CDR1 SGHRS and CDR2 YFSETQ. CDR3 DNA sequence: TGCGCCAGCAGCCTGGAATGGAGGGGGACCGCCTACGAGCAGTACTTC. Translating it yields CASSLEWRGTAYEQYF.

The chain recombines TRBV12-3 or TRBV12-4 with TRBJ2-1, with a tentative D call TRBD2 (7 bases). The CDR3 runs to 15 residues. V lost 1 base to trimming and J lost 6 bases, with 13 bases between them. For the CDR3, the DNA is TGTGCCAGCAGTTTAGGCGGGGGCGGCATCAATGAGCAGTTCTTC. Its protein product is CASSLGGGGINEQFF.

The V gene is TRBV7-9, the J gene TRBJ2-7, with 7 nucleotides matching TRBD1. Trimming removed 5 bases from V and 0 bases from J; junction bases left unmatched: 4. Germline CDR1 and CDR2: SEHNR and FQNEAQ (reference sequence). This CDR3 has 14 amino acids. The CDR3 DNA reads TGTGCCAGCAGCAGACAGGGATTCTCCTACGAGCAGTACTTC. Protein product: CASSRQGFSYEQYF.

This chain joins TRBV5-1 and TRBJ2-7, with 9 bases lining up with TRBD1. The CDR3 sequence is 17 residues long. V lost 4 bases and J lost 3; bases outside the gene matches: 14. From germline, CDR1 is SGHRS and CDR2 YFSETQ. The CDR3 DNA follows: TGCGCCAGCAGCGTCCGCTCGGGACAGGGTGGCTACTACGAGCAGTACTTC. This gives the protein CASSVRSGQGGYYEQYF.

This clonotype was seen a few times. The J gene is TRBJ2-3, the V gene TRBV4-3, with D uncertain. This CDR3 contains 15 residues. V gave up 3 bases and J gave up 4 bases, with 14 bases separating them. Germline V gene sequence: CDR1 LGHNA, CDR2 YSLEER. CDR3: CASSQVPGVSDTQYF. The CDR3 DNA follows: TGCGCCAGCAGCCAGGTACCCGGAGTTTCAGATACGCAGTATTTT.

J is TRBJ2-7 and V is TRBV20-1; 8 bases are a match to TRBD1. Germline CDR1 reads DFQATT; CDR2 reads SNEGSKA (reference sequence). The CDR3 runs to 14 residues. V shed 3 bases, J shed 0 bases, and the junction held 4 bases outside the gene matches. This CDR3 is CSASRTGSSYEQYF. CDR3 sequence (DNA): TGCAGTGCTAGCCGGACAGGGAGCTCCTACGAGCAGTACTTC.

This clonotype has more than one count but fewer than ten. The chain carries TRBV14 and TRBJ2-1, with unresolved D. The CDR3 sequence is 15 residues long. Germline CDR1 SGHDN, CDR2 FVKESK. The V gene lost 1 base and the J gene lost 2 bases, with 9 bases spanning the gap. CDR3 in DNA: TGTGCCAGCAGCCAAGGACGCGGACCCTACAATGAGCAGTTCTTC. It codes for CASSQGRGPYNEQFF. Together with reference TRBV14 and TRBJ2-1, the CDR3 gives the full variable domain: EAGVTQFPSHSVIEKGQTVTLRCDPISGHDNLYWYRRVMGKEIKFLLHFVKESKQDESGMPNNRFLAERTGGTYSTLKVQPAELEDSGVYFCASSQGRGPYNEQFFGPGTRLTVL.

J is TRBJ1-2 and V is TRBV20-1; D possibly corresponds to TRBD1 (5 bases). CDR3 size: 15 residues. V lost 1 base and J lost 4, with 16 bases in between. CDR1 is DFQATT, CDR2 SNEGSKA, per germline (reference sequence). The CDR3 DNA is TGCAGTGCTAGAGTTCGGTGGGGGACTTCCTATGGCTACACCTTC. It translates to CSARVRWGTSYGYTF.

Comment on this clonotype: A read error may produce the germline difference seen at one junction end. The V gene is TRBV12-3 or TRBV12-4, the J gene TRBJ2-7; 9 nucleotides align to TRBD1. This CDR3 region has 15 residues. The CDR3 loop reads CAGSRAGQGSYEQYF. In DNA, the CDR3 is TGTGCCGGCAGTCGCGCGGGACAGGGTTCCTACGAGCAGTACTTC.

The V call is TRBV20-1, the J call TRBJ2-1; D is unresolved. Trimming took 5 bases from V and 0 from J, leaving 14 bases between them. From germline, CDR1 is DFQATT and CDR2 SNEGSKA (reference sequence). The length of the CDR3 is 15 residues. The CDR3 nucleotides read TGCAGTGCTTGGCTATTGAGCAACTCCTACAATGAGCAGTTCTTC. It specifies CSAWLLSNSYNEQFF.

This clonotype was recorded at least ten times. The CDR3 DNA reads TGTGCCAGCAGCTTAACCGTATACGAGCAGTACTTC. Encoded protein: CASSLTVYEQYF. V is TRBV7-9 and J is TRBJ2-7; D is uncertain. This CDR3 spans 12 amino acids. V shed 2 bases and J shed 4 bases, with 6 bases lying between them. CDR1 and CDR2 (germline): SEHNR, FQNEAQ (reference sequence).

The chain combines TRBV10-3 with TRBJ1-5; D is possibly TRBD1 (6 bases). This CDR3 is built from 15 residues. Germline assignment: CDR1 ENHRY and CDR2 SYGVKD. V lost 5 bases and J 7 bases, leaving 18 bases between the germline ends. Here the CDR3 reads CAISPSGGQGQPQHF. The CDR3 coding sequence is TGTGCCATCAGTCCCTCGGGGGGGCAAGGACAGCCCCAGCATTTT.

V and J are TRBV10-3 and TRBJ1-2; 8 positions agree with TRBD1. The CDR3 extends over 16 amino acids. The V and J ends lost 3 bases and 4 bases, in that order; junction bases with no gene match: 10. The germline V gene encodes CDR1 ENHRY and CDR2 SYGVKD. CDR3 amino acids: CAISEGQGSAFYGYTF. The CDR3 nucleotides read TGTGCCATCAGTGAAGGACAGGGCTCGGCGTTCTATGGCTACACCTTC.